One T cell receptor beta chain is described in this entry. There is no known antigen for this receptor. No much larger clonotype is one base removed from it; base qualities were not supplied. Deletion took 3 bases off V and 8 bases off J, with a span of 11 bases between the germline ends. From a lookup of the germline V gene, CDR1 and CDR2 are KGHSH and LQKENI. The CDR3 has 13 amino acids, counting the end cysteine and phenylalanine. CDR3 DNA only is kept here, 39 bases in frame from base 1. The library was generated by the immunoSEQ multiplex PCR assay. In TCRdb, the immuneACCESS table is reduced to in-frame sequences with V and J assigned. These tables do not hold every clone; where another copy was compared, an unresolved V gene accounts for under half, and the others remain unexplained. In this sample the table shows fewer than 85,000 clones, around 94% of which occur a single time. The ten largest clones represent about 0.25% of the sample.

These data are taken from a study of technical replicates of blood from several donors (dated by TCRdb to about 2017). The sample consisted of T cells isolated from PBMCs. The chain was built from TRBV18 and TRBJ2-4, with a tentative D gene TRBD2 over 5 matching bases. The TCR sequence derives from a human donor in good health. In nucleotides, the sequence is TGTGCCAGCTCACCCCCCGCCGGGGACATTCAGTACTTC. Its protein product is CASSPPAGDIQYF.